Below are 17 T cell receptor beta chains sequenced from a single sample in a study of monozygotic twins with inflammatory bowel disease. With the 5' RACE reads reprocessed, TCRdb shows one record per CDR3 protein and no DNA. Its table lists 200,000 to 250,000 distinct CDR3 sequences. The specimen sequenced was blood. These receptors were collected from a human donor with ulcerative colitis or Crohn's disease, or a healthy co-twin of an affected twin (not recorded which).

The V and J genes are TRBV5-1 and TRBJ1-1; the D call from TCRdb, TRBD1, cannot be confirmed without DNA. The CDR3 contains 15 residues. Germline CDR1 is SGHRS and CDR2 is YFSETQ. CDR3 amino acids: CASSLKGGGEAEAFF.

V is TRBV11-2 and J is TRBJ1-3. CDR3 length: 12 amino acids. The germline V gene encodes CDR1 SGHAT and CDR2 FQNNGV. This chain's CDR3 is CASSSVGNTIYF.

The rearrangement joins TRBV20-1 to TRBJ2-7; TCRdb's D call, TRBD2, is unchecked because there is no DNA. The CDR3 has 15 residues. The germline CDR1 and CDR2 sequences are DFQATT and SNEGSKA (reference sequence). Here the CDR3 reads CSARDRTSGTGEQYF.

The chain is built from TRBV7-9 and TRBJ2-1; TCRdb's assignment of TRBD2 cannot be checked, as there is no DNA. Germline V gene data show CDR1 as SEHNR and CDR2 as FQNEAQ (reference sequence). The CDR3 consists of 14 residues. CDR3 sequence reads: CASSRDSLVSEQFF.

The J gene is TRBJ1-1, the V gene TRBV18; TCRdb picks TRBD1, but there is no DNA to check that call. The CDR3 loop spans 14 amino acids. Germline V gene data show CDR1 as KGHSH and CDR2 as LQKENI. The CDR3 loop is CASSSGRMNTEAFF.

The J gene is TRBJ2-5, the V gene TRBV5-5; checking the TCRdb D call of TRBD1 is not possible without DNA. The CDR3 loop spans 16 amino acids. Germline lookup yields CDR1 SGHKS and CDR2 YYEKEE (reference sequence). CDR3 in amino acids: CASSLRQAGGQETQYF.

This rearrangement joins TRBV6-1 to TRBJ2-2; as DNA is missing, the TRBD1 call by TCRdb cannot be tested. This CDR3 contains 15 residues. The germline gives CDR1 MNHNS, CDR2 SASEGT. The CDR3 region is CASSGWTGLAGELFF.

This chain connects TRBV12-3 or TRBV12-4 to TRBJ2-2; absent DNA, TCRdb's TRBD1 call cannot be checked. There are 18 residues in the CDR3. The CDR3 sequence is CASSLGVAGAARTGELFF.

The V and J genes are TRBV7-2 and TRBJ2-1; the D call of TRBD2 rests on TCRdb alone, since no DNA is present to check it. Germline V gene data show CDR1 as SGHTA and CDR2 as FQGNSA. The CDR3 is made up of 16 amino acids. CDR3 in amino acids: CASSVGGSGSYNEQFF.

This CDR3 is CASSLELAGPYNSGANVLTF. The chain recombines TRBV5-4 with TRBJ2-6; without DNA, the TCRdb call of TRBD2 cannot be checked. Germline CDR1 and CDR2: SGHNT and YYREEE (reference sequence). The CDR3 is made up of 20 amino acids.

V usage is TRBV7-9 and J usage is TRBJ1-1. Germline V gene sequence: CDR1 SEHNR, CDR2 FQNEAQ (reference sequence). This CDR3 contains 16 residues. The chain's CDR3 is CASSVGFGIMNTEAFF.

The rearrangement uses TRBV15 and TRBJ1-1; TCRdb calls TRBD1, which cannot be checked without DNA. Germline V lookup: CDR1 LNHNV, CDR2 YYDKDF (reference sequence). This CDR3 has 18 amino acids. The CDR3 is CATSRDWVSQGSNTEAFF.

This rearrangement joins TRBV3-1 to TRBJ2-5. Germline CDR1 and CDR2: LGHDT and YNNKEL (reference sequence). The CDR3 covers 16 residues. CDR3: CASSQEDRILQETQYF.

The rearrangement joins TRBV25-1 to TRBJ1-5. This CDR3 has 15 amino acids. The germline V gene has CDR1 MGHDK and CDR2 SYGVNS. The CDR3 is CASSESATSNQPQHF.

The chain is built from TRBV20-1 and TRBJ2-2; lacking DNA, the TRBD2 call made by TCRdb goes unchecked. The CDR3 has 12 residues. Germline CDR1 reads DFQATT; CDR2 reads SNEGSKA (reference sequence). This CDR3 is CSAVLAAGELFF.

The CDR3: CSALDRGNQPQHF. The chain carries TRBV20-1 and TRBJ1-5; checking the TCRdb D call of TRBD1 is not possible without DNA. CDR3 length equals 13 residues. The germline CDR1 and CDR2 sequences are DFQATT and SNEGSKA (reference sequence).

This chain links TRBV18 with TRBJ2-7; TCRdb calls TRBD2, which cannot be checked without DNA. The CDR3 is 16 amino acids. The germline V gene has CDR1 KGHSH and CDR2 LQKENI. The CDR3 sequence is CASSILPGLRTYEQYF.